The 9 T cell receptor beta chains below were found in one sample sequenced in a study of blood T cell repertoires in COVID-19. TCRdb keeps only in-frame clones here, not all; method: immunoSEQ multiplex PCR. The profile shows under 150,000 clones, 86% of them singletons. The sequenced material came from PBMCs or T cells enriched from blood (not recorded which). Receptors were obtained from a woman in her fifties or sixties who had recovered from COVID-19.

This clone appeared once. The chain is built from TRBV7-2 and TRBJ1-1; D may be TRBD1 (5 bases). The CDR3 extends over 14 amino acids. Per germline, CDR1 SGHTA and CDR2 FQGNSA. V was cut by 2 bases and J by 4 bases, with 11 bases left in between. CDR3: CASSLWGGGTEAFF. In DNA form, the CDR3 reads TGTGCCAGCAGCTTATGGGGCGGGGGCACTGAAGCTTTCTTT.

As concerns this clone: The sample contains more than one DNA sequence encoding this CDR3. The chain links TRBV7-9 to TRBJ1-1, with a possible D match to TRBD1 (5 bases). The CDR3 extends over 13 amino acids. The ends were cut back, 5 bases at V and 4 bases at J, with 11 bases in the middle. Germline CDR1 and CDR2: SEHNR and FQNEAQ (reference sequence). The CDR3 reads CASSPSGGTEAFF. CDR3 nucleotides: TGTGCCAGCAGCCCTTCCGGGGGCACTGAAGCTTTCTTT.

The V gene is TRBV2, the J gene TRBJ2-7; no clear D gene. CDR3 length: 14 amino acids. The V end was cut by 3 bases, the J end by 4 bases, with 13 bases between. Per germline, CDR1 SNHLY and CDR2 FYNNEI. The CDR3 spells CASSDSRSRYEQYF. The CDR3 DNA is TGTGCCAGCAGTGATAGCCGGTCGAGATACGAGCAGTACTTC.

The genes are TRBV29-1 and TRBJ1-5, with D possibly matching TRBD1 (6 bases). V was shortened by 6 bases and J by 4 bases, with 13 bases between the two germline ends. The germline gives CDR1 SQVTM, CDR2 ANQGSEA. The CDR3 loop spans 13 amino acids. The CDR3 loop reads CSVSQGQNQPQHF. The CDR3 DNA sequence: TGCAGCGTCTCACAGGGTCAGAATCAGCCCCAGCATTTT.

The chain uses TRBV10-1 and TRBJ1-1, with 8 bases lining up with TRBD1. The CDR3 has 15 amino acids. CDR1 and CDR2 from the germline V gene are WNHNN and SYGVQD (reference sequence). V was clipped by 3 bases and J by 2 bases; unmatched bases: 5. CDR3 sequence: CASSDGTGANTEAFF. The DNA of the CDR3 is TGCGCCAGCAGTGATGGGACAGGAGCAAACACTGAAGCTTTCTTT.

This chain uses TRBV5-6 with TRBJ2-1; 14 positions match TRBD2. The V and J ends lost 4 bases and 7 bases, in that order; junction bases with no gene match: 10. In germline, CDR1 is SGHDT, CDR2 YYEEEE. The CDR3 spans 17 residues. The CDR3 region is CASSRGLAGGPGNEQFF. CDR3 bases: TGTGCCAGCAGCCGCGGACTAGCGGGGGGCCCGGGGAATGAGCAGTTCTTC.

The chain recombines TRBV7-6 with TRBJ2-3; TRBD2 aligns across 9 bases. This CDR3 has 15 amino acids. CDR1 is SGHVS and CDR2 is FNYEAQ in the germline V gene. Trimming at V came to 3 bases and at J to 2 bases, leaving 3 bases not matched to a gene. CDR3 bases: TGTGCCAGCAGCTTCTTAGCGGGGGACACAGATACGCAGTATTTT. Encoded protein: CASSFLAGDTDTQYF.

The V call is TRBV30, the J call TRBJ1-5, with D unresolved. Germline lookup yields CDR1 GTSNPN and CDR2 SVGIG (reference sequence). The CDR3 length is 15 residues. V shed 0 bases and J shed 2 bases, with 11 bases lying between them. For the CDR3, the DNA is TGTGCCTGGAGTGTACCAGGTCGAGGCAATCAGCCCCAGCATTTT. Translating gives CAWSVPGRGNQPQHF.

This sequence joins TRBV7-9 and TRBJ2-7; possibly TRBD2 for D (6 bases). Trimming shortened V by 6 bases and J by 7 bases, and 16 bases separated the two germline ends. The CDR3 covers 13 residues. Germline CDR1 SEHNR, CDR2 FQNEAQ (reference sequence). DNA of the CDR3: TGTGCCAGCAGAGGAGACGGGAGTGGAGAGCAGTACTTC. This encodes CASRGDGSGEQYF.